Presented here are 16 T cell receptor beta chains from one specimen sequenced in a study of cytomegalovirus exposure and HLA in healthy donors. The PCR employed 60 Vbeta primers together with 13 Jbeta primers. TCRdb keeps only in-frame clones here, not all; method: immunoSEQ multiplex PCR. The table has about 70,000 clones, 74% seen once. Material for sequencing was PBMCs. These receptors came from a woman aged 55-70 years in good health and CMV-seropositive.

The V gene is TRBV9, the J gene TRBJ2-2; 10 bases align to TRBD2. The CDR3 has 16 residues. Germline loops: CDR1 SGDLS, CDR2 YYNGEE. V trimming: 1 base; J trimming: 6 bases; junction bases outside the gene matches: 6. CDR3 DNA: TGTGCCAGCAGCGTATATCCTAGCGGGAGTTCCGGGGAGCTGTTTTTT. This codes for CASSVYPSGSSGELFF.

The V and J genes are TRBV5-1 and TRBJ2-5; 7 positions match TRBD2. V was clipped by 0 bases and J by 5 bases; unmatched bases: 4. Looked up from germline, CDR1 is SGHRS and CDR2 is YFSETQ. The CDR3 has 14 residues. Here the CDR3 reads CASSLDLGGETQYF. The CDR3, as DNA: TGCGCCAGCAGCTTGGATTTGGGGGGGGAGACCCAGTACTTC.

The V gene is TRBV7-8, the J gene TRBJ1-2; 7 bases agree with TRBD1. The trim removed 5 bases at V and 2 bases at J, leaving 5 bases unmatched. CDR3 length equals 14 residues. The germline CDR1 and CDR2 sequences are SGHVS and FQNEAQ. CDR3 region: CASSPGTANYGYTF. As DNA, the CDR3 is TGTGCCAGCAGCCCCGGGACAGCGAACTATGGCTACACCTTC.

This chain uses TRBV2 with TRBJ1-4; 8 bases are shared with TRBD1. The CDR3 extends over 14 amino acids. Germline values: CDR1 SNHLY, CDR2 FYNNEI. The V segment lost 8 bases and the J segment 1 base; nucleotides outside the gene matches: 3. CDR3 amino acids: CASGQGGTNEKLFF. CDR3 coding DNA: TGTGCCAGCGGACAGGGAGGAACTAATGAAAAACTGTTTTTT.

The gene calls are TRBV25-1 and TRBJ1-6; D is perhaps TRBD1 (6 bases). V lost 3 bases, J lost 7 bases, and 10 bases lay in between. CDR3 length equals 14 residues. Per germline, CDR1 MGHDK and CDR2 SYGVNS. The CDR3 sequence: CASSDTGQNSPLHF. The CDR3 DNA is TGTGCCAGCAGTGACACAGGGCAGAATTCACCCCTCCACTTT.

V and J are TRBV9 and TRBJ2-1, with 7 bases identical to TRBD2. V lost 1 base to trimming and J lost 0 bases; unmatched junction nucleotides: 4. Germline-derived CDR1 and CDR2 are SGDLS and YYNGEE. This CDR3 comprises 16 residues. The CDR3 reads CASSVSAGSSYNEQFF. DNA of the CDR3: TGTGCCAGCAGCGTATCAGCGGGAAGCTCCTACAATGAGCAGTTCTTC.

The table lists this clone with a count of one. This sequence joins TRBV9 and TRBJ2-1; 9 nucleotides agree with TRBD2. The V and J ends lost 0 bases and 5 bases, in that order; junction bases with no gene match: 6. Germline CDR1 SGDLS, CDR2 YYNGEE. The CDR3 has 16 amino acids. The CDR3 protein is CASSVAAGGPHNEQFF. CDR3 nucleotides: TGTGCCAGCAGCGTAGCAGCGGGAGGTCCCCACAATGAGCAGTTCTTC.

This rearrangement joins TRBV29-1 to TRBJ1-2; possible D gene TRBD1, 5 bases. Per germline, CDR1 SQVTM and CDR2 ANQGSEA. Trimming cost V 8 bases and J 4 bases, with 17 bases left between them. The CDR3 loop spans 13 amino acids. The CDR3, as DNA: TGCAGCACCCAGAGGGAGGGGCTCTATGGCTACACCTTC. It is translated as CSTQREGLYGYTF. The full variable domain, completed using reference TRBV29-1 and TRBJ1-2, is SAVISQKPSRDICQRGTSLTIQCQVDSQVTMMFWYRQQPGQSLTLIATANQGSEATYESGFVIDKFPISRPNLTFSTLTVSNMSPEDSSIYLCSTQREGLYGYTFGSGTRLTVV.

A remark on this clone: One end of the junction is discordant with germline, which a read error may explain. The genes are TRBV6-1 and TRBJ1-6; D is perhaps TRBD1 (6 bases). The CDR3 runs to 16 residues. Per the germline V gene, CDR1 is MNHNS and CDR2 is SASEGT. CDR3 nucleotide sequence: TGTGCCAGCAGCGAAGGAAGGACTAGGGGGAATTCACCCCTCCACTTT. It codes for CASSEGRTRGNSPLHF.

In this sample, this clone turned up once. A much more abundant neighbour one base away suggests this may be a read error. In DNA, the CDR3 is TGTGCCAGCAGCCAAGATTTGGCCCAGGGACTTTCACCCCTCCACTTT. Its translation: CASSQDLAQGLSPLHF. The chain has TRBV5-8 and TRBJ1-6, with D possibly TRBD1 on 5 matching bases. Germline V gene sequence: CDR1 SGHTS, CDR2 YDEGEE. CDR3 size: 16 residues. Between the trimmed V and J ends, which lost 4 bases and 9 bases, there was a span of 20 bases. Supplemented by reference TRBV5-8 and TRBJ1-6, the full variable domain reads EAGVTQSPTHLIKTRGQQATLRCSPISGHTSVYWYQQALGLGLQFLLWYDEGEERNRGNFPPRFSGRQFPNYSSELNVNALELEDSALYLCASSQDLAQGLSPLHFGNGTRLTVT.

The J gene is TRBJ1-4, the V gene TRBV30; 7 positions match TRBD1. The CDR3 loop spans 14 amino acids. V shed 2 bases, J shed 10 bases, and the junction held 10 bases outside the gene matches. CDR1 and CDR2 (germline): GTSNPN, SVGIG (reference sequence). The CDR3 here is CAWSTGTAPGKLFF. For the CDR3, the DNA is TGTGCCTGGAGTACTGGGACAGCCCCAGGAAAACTGTTTTTT.

The chain has TRBV7-9 and TRBJ1-1; D not resolved. Germline V gene sequence: CDR1 SEHNR, CDR2 FQNEAQ (reference sequence). The CDR3 spans 12 residues. Trimming removed 6 bases at V and 1 base at J, with 6 bases between. CDR3 in amino acids: CASRHANTEAFF. Written as DNA, the CDR3 is TGTGCCAGCAGACACGCGAACACTGAAGCTTTCTTT.

This clone was counted between two and nine times. This chain joins TRBV15 and TRBJ2-5; 8 nucleotides line up with TRBD1. The CDR3 length is 15 residues. V shed 5 bases, J shed 2 bases, and the junction held 7 bases outside the gene matches. Germline V gives CDR1 LNHNV, CDR2 YYDKDF (reference sequence). CDR3 loop: CATSHGQGGQETQYF. CDR3 nucleotide sequence: TGTGCCACCAGCCATGGACAGGGTGGGCAAGAGACCCAGTACTTC. Full variable domain (remainder filled in from reference TRBV15 and TRBJ2-5): DAMVIQNPRYQVTQFGKPVTLSCSQTLNHNVMYWYQQKSSQAPKLLFHYYDKDFNNEADTPDNFQSRRPNTSFCFLDIRSPGLGDTAMYLCATSHGQGGQETQYFGPGTRLLVL.

The chain employs TRBV11-2 and TRBJ1-1, with a weak D call TRBD1 (5 bases). Germline V gives CDR1 SGHAT, CDR2 FQNNGV. The CDR3 consists of 12 residues. The V and J ends lost 8 bases and 11 bases respectively, with 18 bases between them. DNA of the CDR3: TGTGCCAGCGGCCCTTTGCAGGGTGATGCTTTCTTT. Translated, it gives CASGPLQGDAFF.

This chain joins TRBV6-5 and TRBJ1-2; D is ambiguous. The CDR3 has 12 amino acids. From germline, CDR1 is MNHEY and CDR2 SVGAGI. The CDR3 loop is CATKKDLDGYTF. The CDR3 coding sequence is TGTGCTACCAAAAAGGATCTAGATGGCTACACCTTC.

The V gene is TRBV5-1, the J gene TRBJ2-6; TRBD1 matches at 9 bases. Germline assignment: CDR1 SGHRS and CDR2 YFSETQ. The V gene end was trimmed by 0 bases and the J gene end by 0 bases; junction bases not matched to a gene: 7. The CDR3 runs to 19 residues. CDR3 DNA: TGCGCCAGCAGCTTGGATCTGGACAGGGGTAGCTCTGGGGCCAACGTCCTGACTTTC. This translates into CASSLDLDRGSSGANVLTF.